This record looks at one T cell receptor beta chain sequence and its context. Being one base from a much bigger clone, this may be a read error. This sample was taken from a study of human T cells and chemical hapten exposure. TCRdb itself ran the RACE reads through MiXCR, one entry per CDR3 protein. The data hold under 200,000 distinct CDR3 sequences, with roughly 25% observed a single time. Time point here: patch test 3, about 24 weeks after DPC sensitization. Treatment reported: therapeutic diphenylcyclopropenone sensitization with weekly scalp DPC. The sequencing here drew on whole blood, taken in connection with sensitization to the hapten diphenylcyclopropenone (DPC). The clonotype was recovered from a woman aged 18-29 years with alopecia areata. Some clones in this sample may be carry-over from other donors' samples.

CDR3 in DNA: TGCGCCAGCAGTGGGACCATTACCGGGGGAAAACTGTTTTTT. It specifies CASSGTITGGKLFF. The chain combines TRBV10-2 with TRBJ1-4, with a weak D call TRBD1 (5 bases). V shed 4 bases and J shed 10 bases, with 16 bases lying between them. Germline loops: CDR1 WSHSY, CDR2 SAAADI. The CDR3 is 14 amino acids.